These 23 T cell receptor beta chains were all obtained from the same sample, sequenced in a study of T-cell memory formation after mild COVID-19. TCRdb used MiXCR to reprocess the 5' RACE reads, holding one entry per CDR3 protein. In the table there are approximately 250,000 distinct CDR3 sequences, around 15% of which are singletons. The sequencing input was PBMCs or a T cell subset sorted from them (not recorded which). The receptors were gathered from a man younger than 35 who had mild COVID-19 (a few samples of this study predate the infection). Cell type and time point are not known.

There are a few counts of this clonotype. The chain employs TRBV7-2 and TRBJ2-2; D is undetermined. Germline-derived CDR1 and CDR2 are SGHTA and FQGNSA. This CDR3 has 16 residues. The V and J ends lost 5 bases and 0 bases respectively, with 13 bases between them. CDR3 loop: CASSPTGVANTGELFF. Written as DNA, the CDR3 is TGTGCCAGCAGCCCTACTGGCGTCGCGAACACCGGGGAGCTGTTTTTT.

The rearrangement uses TRBV4-1 and TRBJ2-7; 8 bases match TRBD1. This CDR3 spans 12 amino acids. Germline loops: CDR1 MGHRA, CDR2 YSYEKL. With 2 bases clipped from V and 13 bases from J, the junction kept 7 bases outside the gene matches. For the CDR3, the DNA is TGCGCCAGCAGCCAACCAGGGGGCTTTGTTTACGTC. This codes for CASSQPGGFVYV.

The chain joins TRBV6-6 to TRBJ1-2; D is perhaps TRBD1 (6 bases). The germline V gene encodes CDR1 MNHNY and CDR2 SVGAGI (reference sequence). Trimming pared 5 bases from V and 3 bases from J, leaving 19 bases between. There are 16 residues in the CDR3. The CDR3 region has the DNA TGTGCCAGCAGTATTGGACCGCTAAGGGGGGACTATGGCTACACCTTC. Translated, it gives CASSIGPLRGDYGYTF.

This chain connects TRBV7-2 to TRBJ2-2; possibly TRBD2 for D (6 bases). This CDR3 region has 16 residues. CDR1 and CDR2 (germline): SGHTA, FQGNSA. The ends were cut back, 4 bases at V and 8 bases at J, with 20 bases in the middle. The CDR3 coding sequence is TGTGCCAGCAGCTCAACAACGGGGGAAGTGAGGGGGGAGCTGTTTTTT. This encodes CASSSTTGEVRGELFF.

This clonotype was detected a few times. The rearrangement uses TRBV5-1 and TRBJ2-5, with D perhaps given as TRBD1 or TRBD2 (5 bases each). The V and J ends lost 4 bases and 5 bases respectively, with 12 bases between them. This CDR3 has 13 amino acids. Germline-derived CDR1 and CDR2 are SGHRS and YFSETQ. The CDR3 protein is CASSGTDVETQYF. The CDR3 bases are TGCGCCAGCAGCGGGACGGACGTGGAGACCCAGTACTTC.

This clonotype was seen more than once but under ten times. The chain employs TRBV7-9 and TRBJ1-1; no reliable D call. Per germline, CDR1 SEHNR and CDR2 FQNEAQ (reference sequence). The CDR3 runs to 11 residues. V was shortened by 6 bases and J by 4 bases, with 6 bases between the two germline ends. DNA for the CDR3: TGTGCCAGCAGGCGGGTCACTGAAGCTTTCTTT. It specifies CASRRVTEAFF.

The CDR3 is CASSSRALTSGDRSTDTQYF. The CDR3 DNA sequence: TGCGCCAGCAGCTCGAGAGCTCTGACTAGCGGGGATCGAAGCACAGATACGCAGTATTTT. This sequence joins TRBV5-1 and TRBJ2-3, with TRBD2 matching over 11 bases. Looked up from germline, CDR1 is SGHRS and CDR2 is YFSETQ. V gave up 3 bases and J gave up 0 bases; unmatched junction bases: 15. CDR3 length: 20 residues.

This clonotype was seen more than once but under ten times. The gene calls are TRBV7-9 and TRBJ2-1; no firm D call. The CDR3 is 15 residues long. The V end was cut by 2 bases, the J end by 2 bases, with 10 bases between. CDR1 is SEHNR, CDR2 FQNEAQ, per germline (reference sequence). The CDR3 bases are TGTGCCAGCAGCTTAAATGCCGCCCCCTACAATGAGCAGTTCTTC. Amino acids: CASSLNAAPYNEQFF. The full variable domain, rest sourced from reference TRBV7-9 and TRBJ2-1, is DTGVSQNPRHKITKRGQNVTFRCDPISEHNRLYWYRQTLGQGPEFLTYFQNEAQLEKSRLLSDRFSAERPKGSFSTLEIQRTEQGDSAMYLCASSLNAAPYNEQFFGPGTRLTVL.

On this clonotype itself: Compared with germline, one end of the junction differs, possibly owing to a read error. The rearrangement joins TRBV5-1 to TRBJ1-1; a weak D match, TRBD1 (5 bases). The CDR3 is 14 amino acids. The germline V gene encodes CDR1 SGHRS and CDR2 YFSETQ. CDR3 nucleotide sequence: TGCGCCAGCACCTTGTCGGCCGGGGGCACTGAAGCTTTCTTT. This codes for CASTLSAGGTEAFF.

This clonotype has only a few counts. The chain couples TRBV12-3 or TRBV12-4 to TRBJ1-4; 7 nucleotides agree with TRBD1. The CDR3 consists of 15 residues. V gave up 6 bases and J gave up 4 bases; unmatched junction bases: 8. The CDR3 reads CASSVPDRLNEKLFF. The DNA of the CDR3 is TGTGCCAGCAGCGTACCGGACAGGCTTAATGAAAAACTGTTTTTT.

This clonotype showed up just a few times. The chain couples TRBV15 to TRBJ1-6, with D tentatively TRBD1 (6 bases). There are 14 residues in the CDR3. V lost 5 bases and J lost 8, with 13 bases in between. Germline CDR1 reads LNHNV; CDR2 reads YYDKDF (reference sequence). In nucleotides, the CDR3 is TGTGCCACCAGCCCAACAGGGAGTCATTCACCCCTCCACTTT. Amino acid sequence: CATSPTGSHSPLHF.

The V gene is TRBV9, the J gene TRBJ2-7; either TRBD1 or TRBD2 may fit D (6 bases each). The CDR3 length is 14 residues. Trimming took 3 bases from V and 0 from J, leaving 10 bases between them. Germline V gives CDR1 SGDLS, CDR2 YYNGEE. The CDR3 DNA is TGTGCCAGCAGCGAGGGGGGCTTCTCCTACGAGCAGTACTTC. Protein sequence: CASSEGGFSYEQYF.

The rearrangement joins TRBV5-1 to TRBJ1-1; D unresolved. Between the trimmed V and J ends, which lost 3 bases and 6 bases, there was a span of 15 bases. The CDR3 loop spans 14 amino acids. The germline V gene has CDR1 SGHRS and CDR2 YFSETQ. The CDR3 nucleotides read TGCGCCAGCAGCTGGGCCACTATGGTATCTGAAGCTTTCTTT. It encodes CASSWATMVSEAFF. Full variable domain (missing parts from reference TRBV5-1 and TRBJ1-1): KAGVTQTPRYLIKTRGQQVTLSCSPISGHRSVSWYQQTPGQGLQFLFEYFSETQRNKGNFPGRFSGRQFSNSRSEMNVSTLELGDSALYLCASSWATMVSEAFFGQGTRLTVV.

This chain uses TRBV20-1 with TRBJ2-2; possibly TRBD1 or TRBD2 for D (5 bases each). V lost 5 bases and J 2 bases, leaving 9 bases between the germline ends. The CDR3 runs 13 residues. Germline V gene lookup returns CDR1 DFQATT and CDR2 SNEGSKA (reference sequence). The CDR3 region is CSAAGTNTGELFF. In DNA, the CDR3 is TGCAGTGCTGCAGGGACCAACACCGGGGAGCTGTTTTTT.

This clonotype was seen only a few times. This rearrangement joins TRBV7-9 to TRBJ2-5; no clear D. With 3 bases removed from V and 5 bases from J, the gap between germline ends came to 16 bases. The germline gives CDR1 SEHNR, CDR2 FQNEAQ (reference sequence). The CDR3 extends over 15 amino acids. The CDR3 DNA is TGTGCCAGCAGCTTGGTTGGAGCCCTAGAGGAGACCCAGTACTTC. It is translated as CASSLVGALEETQYF.

The chain employs TRBV15 and TRBJ1-5; the D is unclear. Germline V CDR1 and CDR2: LNHNV, YYDKDF (reference sequence). The ends were cut back, 0 bases at V and 5 bases at J, with 17 bases in the middle. CDR3 size: 17 residues. Here the CDR3 DNA reads TGTGCCACCAGCAGAGATCGGATCGTTCGTGGCGATCAGCCCCAGCATTTT. As protein: CATSRDRIVRGDQPQHF.

This clonotype was found many times. The chain employs TRBV7-3 and TRBJ1-1; D ambiguous. The germline V and J ends were trimmed by 2 bases and 6 bases, with 10 bases remaining between them. This CDR3 region has 13 residues. CDR1 and CDR2 (germline): SGHTA, FQGTGA. The CDR3: CASSLVPSAEAFF. CDR3 nucleotide sequence: TGTGCCAGCAGCTTAGTCCCCTCCGCTGAAGCTTTCTTT.

This clonotype has just a few counts. V gene TRBV28 combines with J gene TRBJ2-3; maybe TRBD1 (5 bases). The CDR3 consists of 13 residues. Trimming took off 11 bases at V and 2 bases at J, with 14 bases between the two ends. From germline, CDR1 is MDHEN and CDR2 SYDVKM. The CDR3 reads CAAEPGNTDTQYF. As DNA, the CDR3 is TGTGCCGCCGAGCCAGGGAACACAGATACGCAGTATTTT.

This clonotype has only a few counts. The CDR3 nucleotides read TGTGCCAGCAGTGGACCTGGGGGGGATAATCAGCCCCAGCATTTT. Translated: CASSGPGGDNQPQHF. The chain joins TRBV25-1 to TRBJ1-5; possibly TRBD1 for D (5 bases). Germline V gene sequence: CDR1 MGHDK, CDR2 SYGVNS. Trimming left V 4 bases short and J 4 bases short, with 14 bases between. The CDR3 is 15 amino acids.

This clonotype was observed a few times. This sequence joins TRBV5-1 and TRBJ1-1; D is uncertain. Trimming shortened V by 6 bases and J by 5 bases, and 14 bases separated the two germline ends. Germline V CDR1 and CDR2: SGHRS, YFSETQ. This CDR3 contains 13 residues. This chain's CDR3 is CASTDSPGTEAFF. The DNA for the CDR3 is TGCGCCAGCACAGACTCACCGGGAACTGAAGCTTTCTTT.

In regard to this clonotype: A read error may account for a junction end that differs from germline. The chain uses TRBV24-1 and TRBJ2-3, with D possibly matching TRBD2 (5 bases). CDR3 length equals 15 residues. Germline V lookup: CDR1 KGHDR, CDR2 SFDVKD. The CDR3 DNA reads as TGTGCCACCAGTGATGCTCGTCTAGCTTCAGATACGAAGTATTTT. Its translation: CATSDARLASDTKYF.

The genes are TRBV29-1 and TRBJ1-2; tentative D call: TRBD1 (6 bases). Germline assignment: CDR1 SQVTM and CDR2 ANQGSEA. The CDR3 covers 14 residues. The V end lost 7 bases, the J end lost 2 bases, and 17 bases lay between the germline ends. CDR3 in amino acids: CSGEPGHPNYGYTF. In nucleotides, the CDR3 is TGCAGCGGGGAACCGGGACACCCAAACTATGGCTACACCTTC. The variable domain in full, with the rest retrieved from reference TRBV29-1 and TRBJ1-2, is SAVISQKPSRDICQRGTSLTIQCQVDSQVTMMFWYRQQPGQSLTLIATANQGSEATYESGFVIDKFPISRPNLTFSTLTVSNMSPEDSSIYLCSGEPGHPNYGYTFGSGTRLTVV.

This clonotype came up a few times. The gene calls are TRBV7-2 and TRBJ2-5, with 7 bases that match TRBD1. The trim removed 1 base at V and 3 bases at J, leaving 5 bases unmatched. Germline V gene sequence: CDR1 SGHTA, CDR2 FQGNSA. The CDR3 has 15 amino acids. The CDR3 DNA reads TGTGCCAGCAGCTTAGTATGGCAGGGGGAAGAGACCCAGTACTTC. Protein: CASSLVWQGEETQYF.